Shown below are 24 T cell receptor beta chains from a single sample sequenced in a study of control samples from healthy donors and cancer patients. The method was immunoSEQ multiplex PCR; TCRdb's version includes in-frame clones alone and lacks a portion of them. The sample has roughly 150,000 clones, over 90% seen once. Sequenced: blood. The receptors here all came from a man aged 50 to 60 in good health.

V usage is TRBV29-1 and J usage is TRBJ2-3, with 8 bases fitting TRBD2. Germline lookup yields CDR1 SQVTM and CDR2 ANQGSEA. J was trimmed by 1 base and V by 1 base; bases with no gene match: 7. This CDR3 spans 16 amino acids. DNA of the CDR3: TGCAGCGTTGAAGGGGGGGCTAGCGGGCGCACAGATACGCAGTATTTT. Protein: CSVEGGASGRTDTQYF.

The chain employs TRBV20-1 and TRBJ2-3, with D perhaps being TRBD1 or TRBD2 (6 bases each). V lost 3 bases and J lost 0, with 22 bases in between. The CDR3 spans 18 residues. Germline V gene lookup returns CDR1 DFQATT and CDR2 SNEGSKA (reference sequence). CDR3 coding DNA: TGCAGTGCTAGTCTTCCCTCAACTAGGAGGGGGAGCACAGATACGCAGTATTTT. Residues: CSASLPSTRRGSTDTQYF.

The rearrangement joins TRBV18 to TRBJ2-7; tentative D call: TRBD2 (5 bases). The CDR3 length is 14 residues. Germline values: CDR1 KGHSH, CDR2 LQKENI. The V end was cut by 3 bases, the J end by 3 bases, with 12 bases between. DNA for the CDR3: TGTGCCAGCTCACCTGGAGGCCCCGTCTACGAGCAGTACTTC. Translating it yields CASSPGGPVYEQYF.

This rearrangement joins TRBV7-2 to TRBJ1-6; D may be TRBD1 (5 bases). CDR1 and CDR2 from the germline V gene are SGHTA and FQGNSA. V dropped 0 bases and J dropped 10 bases, with 7 bases sitting between them. The CDR3 loop spans 13 amino acids. The CDR3 nucleotides are TGTGCCAGCAGCTTAGCTCAGGGATCACCCCTCCACTTT. It is translated as CASSLAQGSPLHF. The variable domain in full, completed from reference TRBV7-2 and TRBJ1-6, reads GAGVSQSPSNKVTEKGKDVELRCDPISGHTALYWYRQSLGQGLEFLIYFQGNSAPDKSGLPSDRFSAERTGGSVSTLTIQRTQQEDSAVYLCASSLAQGSPLHFGNGTRLTVT.

The chain is built from TRBV19 and TRBJ2-1; 7 nucleotides agree with TRBD2. The CDR3 contains 16 residues. Per germline, CDR1 LNHDA and CDR2 SQIVND (reference sequence). Losses at the gene ends were 4 bases for V and 1 base for J; bases not matched to a gene: 7. The CDR3 region is CASSTGPGLSYNEQFF. The CDR3 DNA follows: TGTGCCAGTAGTACGGGACCGGGACTATCCTACAATGAGCAGTTCTTC.

The rearrangement links TRBV19 to TRBJ2-3; weak D call: TRBD1 (6 bases). Germline lookup yields CDR1 LNHDA and CDR2 SQIVND (reference sequence). The CDR3 spans 13 residues. Trimming stripped 4 bases from V and 6 bases from J, with 11 bases between. The CDR3 loop is CASSNRDTDTQYF. The CDR3 nucleotides are TGTGCCAGTAGTAACCGGGACACGGATACGCAGTATTTT.

Comments on this clone: This CDR3 is also generated by other DNA sequences in the sample. This sequence joins TRBV4-2 and TRBJ1-1; 7 nucleotides agree with TRBD1. The CDR3 length is 14 residues. Germline lookup yields CDR1 LGHNA and CDR2 YNFKEQ. J gave up 5 bases and V 0 bases, and 3 bases lay outside the gene matches. The CDR3 DNA is TGTGCCAGCAGCCAAGAGAGGGGGCGGACTGAAGCTTTCTTT. This codes for CASSQERGRTEAFF.

The genes are TRBV28 and TRBJ1-4, with D perhaps TRBD1 (5 bases). The CDR3 is made up of 14 amino acids. The germline V and J ends were trimmed by 1 base and 8 bases, with 11 bases remaining between them. From germline, CDR1 is MDHEN and CDR2 SYDVKM. DNA of the CDR3: TGTGCCAGCAGTTTATTTAACCGGGGGGAAAAACTGTTTTTT. This gives the protein CASSLFNRGEKLFF. Supplemented by reference TRBV28 and TRBJ1-4, the full variable domain reads DVKVTQSSRYLVKRTGEKVFLECVQDMDHENMFWYRQDPGLGLRLIYFSYDVKMKEKGDIPEGYSVSREKKERFSLILESASTNQTSMYLCASSLFNRGEKLFFGSGTQLSVL.

The rearrangement links TRBV27 to TRBJ1-6, with D possibly TRBD1 on 5 matching bases. From germline, CDR1 is MNHEY and CDR2 SMNVEV (reference sequence). Trimming took off 0 bases at V and 9 bases at J, with 12 bases between the two ends. CDR3 length equals 15 residues. The CDR3 DNA follows: TGTGCCAGCAGTTTATCCCCGGGGGGTACTTCACCCCTCCACTTT. As protein: CASSLSPGGTSPLHF.

The chain is built from TRBV5-4 and TRBJ2-2; 12 bases match TRBD2. The CDR3 consists of 15 residues. The trim removed 3 bases at V and 7 bases at J, leaving 4 bases unmatched. Germline lookup yields CDR1 SGHNT and CDR2 YYREEE (reference sequence). The CDR3 coding sequence is TGTGCCAGCAGCTCGAGACTAGCGGGAGTCGGGGAGCTGTTTTTT. This sequence encodes CASSSRLAGVGELFF.

This chain uses TRBV9 with TRBJ2-7, with TRBD1 matching 9 bases. V shed 2 bases and J 5 bases; nucleotides not matched to a gene: 11. Per the germline V gene, CDR1 is SGDLS and CDR2 is YYNGEE. The CDR3 length is 16 residues. The CDR3 loop reads CASSVGDRVNYDEQYF. The CDR3 region has the DNA TGTGCCAGCAGCGTTGGGGACAGGGTGAATTACGACGAGCAGTACTTC.

This clone was seen only once. This chain connects TRBV7-6 to TRBJ1-3; 8 bases map to TRBD1. CDR1 is SGHVS, CDR2 FNYEAQ, per germline. The CDR3 consists of 18 residues. The trim removed 0 bases at V and 0 bases at J, leaving 7 bases unmatched. CDR3 sequence: CASSLARTGPLSGNTIYF. CDR3 DNA: TGTGCCAGCAGCTTAGCGAGGACAGGGCCCCTCTCTGGAAACACCATATATTTT.

The V call is TRBV18, the J call TRBJ1-5; D possibly corresponds to TRBD1 (6 bases). The germline CDR1 and CDR2 sequences are KGHSH and LQKENI. The V gene lost 6 bases and the J gene lost 5 bases, with 11 bases spanning the gap. The CDR3 is 13 residues long. CDR3 sequence reads: CASSQDRDQPQHF. In DNA form, the CDR3 reads TGTGCCAGCTCCCAGGACAGAGATCAGCCCCAGCATTTT.

The CDR3 nucleotides are TGTGCCAGCAGTAACCTCCCGCAGGGGCGAGGTGAAGCTTTCTTT. The encoded protein is CASSNLPQGRGEAFF. The chain combines TRBV28 with TRBJ1-1; perhaps TRBD1 as D (6 bases). Trimming removed 5 bases at V and 7 bases at J, with 20 bases between. Germline CDR1 and CDR2: MDHEN and SYDVKM. This CDR3 comprises 15 residues.

The rearrangement joins TRBV20-1 to TRBJ1-1; no firm D call. CDR3 length: 10 amino acids. Germline assignment: CDR1 DFQATT and CDR2 SNEGSKA (reference sequence). V dropped 5 bases and J dropped 4 bases, with 5 bases sitting between them. As DNA, the CDR3 is TGCAGTGCTGCTTCCACTGAAGCTTTCTTT. Translation: CSAASTEAFF.

The rearrangement joins TRBV9 to TRBJ2-2; no clear D gene. CDR3 size: 14 residues. Trimming shortened V by 4 bases and J by 1 base, and 8 bases separated the two germline ends. CDR1 and CDR2 (germline): SGDLS, YYNGEE. CDR3 sequence reads: CASSPGRNTGELFF. CDR3 DNA: TGTGCCAGCAGCCCCGGCAGGAACACCGGGGAGCTGTTTTTT.

The chain has TRBV5-1 and TRBJ2-5; maybe TRBD1 (5 bases). This CDR3 has 14 amino acids. Germline CDR1 and CDR2: SGHRS and YFSETQ. Between the trimmed V and J ends, which lost 4 bases and 5 bases, there was a span of 15 bases. DNA of the CDR3: TGCGCCAGCAGCCCACAGGCCCGGCAGGAGACCCAGTACTTC. Amino acid sequence: CASSPQARQETQYF.

J is TRBJ2-7 and V is TRBV7-9; D is undetermined. The CDR3 length is 14 residues. Trimming took 4 bases from V and 0 from J, leaving 10 bases between them. Germline values: CDR1 SEHNR, CDR2 FQNEAQ (reference sequence). DNA of the CDR3: TGTGCCAGCAGCTCCAGACCCTTCTCCTACGAGCAGTACTTC. It encodes CASSSRPFSYEQYF.

The rearrangement uses TRBV28 and TRBJ1-1; a possible D gene is TRBD1 (5 bases). The V end was cut by 8 bases, the J end by 7 bases, with 14 bases between. CDR3 length: 12 amino acids. The germline gives CDR1 MDHEN, CDR2 SYDVKM. CDR3 bases: TGTGCCAGCTGGTGGGGGAATGGTGAAGCTTTCTTT. The encoded protein is CASWWGNGEAFF.

The chain couples TRBV10-3 to TRBJ1-1; D uncertain. This CDR3 contains 13 residues. V was pared by 4 bases and J by 2 bases, with 8 bases between. CDR1 and CDR2 (germline): ENHRY, SYGVKD. The CDR3 region is CAISGPSNTEAFF. As DNA, the CDR3 is TGTGCCATCAGTGGACCCTCAAACACTGAAGCTTTCTTT.

The chain combines TRBV6-5 with TRBJ1-5; TRBD1 matches at 7 bases. There are 15 residues in the CDR3. Germline V gives CDR1 MNHEY, CDR2 SVGAGI. V lost 7 bases, J lost 3 bases, and 9 bases stayed unmatched. The CDR3 here is CASTSGQVINQPQHF. The DNA of the CDR3 is TGTGCCAGCACTTCAGGACAGGTTATCAATCAGCCCCAGCATTTT.

The chain has TRBV11-2 and TRBJ2-1, with TRBD2 as a possible D gene (6 bases). This CDR3 spans 13 amino acids. V lost 10 bases to trimming and J lost 8 bases, with 18 bases between them. CDR1 SGHAT and CDR2 FQNNGV come from the germline V gene. Here the CDR3 reads CATRDWTKDEQFF. The CDR3 nucleotides read TGTGCCACCCGGGACTGGACTAAAGATGAGCAGTTCTTC.

The chain is built from TRBV2 and TRBJ2-3, with D tentatively TRBD2 (6 bases). V lost 1 base and J lost 4, with 12 bases in between. This CDR3 contains 15 residues. CDR1 SNHLY and CDR2 FYNNEI come from the germline V gene. The CDR3 sequence is CASSEVGGRADTQYF. The DNA for the CDR3 is TGTGCCAGCAGTGAAGTCGGGGGTAGGGCAGATACGCAGTATTTT. The full variable domain, its missing parts supplied by reference TRBV2 and TRBJ2-3, is EPEVTQTPSHQVTQMGQEVILRCVPISNHLYFYWYRQILGQKVEFLVSFYNNEISEKSEIFDDQFSVERPDGSNFTLKIRSTKLEDSAMYFCASSEVGGRADTQYFGPGTRLTVL.

This clone was seen once. The CDR3 spells CASSPGGLRQGSEAFF. CDR3 coding DNA: TGCGCCAGCAGCCCTGGGGGACTAAGACAGGGGTCTGAAGCTTTCTTT. This sequence joins TRBV5-1 and TRBJ1-1, with 8 bases fitting TRBD1. V was clipped by 4 bases and J by 6 bases; unmatched bases: 14. This CDR3 comprises 16 residues. Germline CDR1 is SGHRS and CDR2 is YFSETQ.